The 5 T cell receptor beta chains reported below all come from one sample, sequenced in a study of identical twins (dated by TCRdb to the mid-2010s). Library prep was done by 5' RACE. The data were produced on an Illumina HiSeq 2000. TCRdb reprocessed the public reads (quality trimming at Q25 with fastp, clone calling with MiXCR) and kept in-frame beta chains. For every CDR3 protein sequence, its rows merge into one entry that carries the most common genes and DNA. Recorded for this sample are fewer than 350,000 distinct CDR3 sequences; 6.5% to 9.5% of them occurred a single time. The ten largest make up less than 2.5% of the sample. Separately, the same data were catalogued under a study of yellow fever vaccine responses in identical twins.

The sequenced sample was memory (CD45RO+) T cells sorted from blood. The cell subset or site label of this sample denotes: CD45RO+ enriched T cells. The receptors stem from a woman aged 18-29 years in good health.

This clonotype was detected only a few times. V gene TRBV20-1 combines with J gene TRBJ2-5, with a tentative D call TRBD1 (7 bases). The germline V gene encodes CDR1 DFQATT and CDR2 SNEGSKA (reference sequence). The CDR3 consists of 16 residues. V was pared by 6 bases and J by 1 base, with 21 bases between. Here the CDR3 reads CSAQNWRGPSQETQYF. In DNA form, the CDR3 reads TGCAGTGCCCAGAATTGGAGGGGGCCTTCCCAAGAGACCCAGTACTTC.

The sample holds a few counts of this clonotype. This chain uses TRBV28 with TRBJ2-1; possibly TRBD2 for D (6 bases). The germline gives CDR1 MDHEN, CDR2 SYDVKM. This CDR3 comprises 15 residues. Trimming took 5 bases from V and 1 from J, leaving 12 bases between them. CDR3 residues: CASSRELGSYNEQFF. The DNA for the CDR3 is TGTGCCAGCAGTCGGGAGTTGGGGTCCTACAATGAGCAGTTCTTC.

In DNA, the CDR3 is TGTGCCAGCAGGCGGCTCGGAGAGGGGTCAGATACGCAGTATTTT. Its translation: CASRRLGEGSDTQYF. V and J are TRBV12-3 or TRBV12-4 and TRBJ2-3, with D possibly being TRBD1 or TRBD2 (5 bases each). Trimming stripped 6 bases from V and 4 bases from J, with 17 bases between. The CDR3 sequence is 15 residues long.

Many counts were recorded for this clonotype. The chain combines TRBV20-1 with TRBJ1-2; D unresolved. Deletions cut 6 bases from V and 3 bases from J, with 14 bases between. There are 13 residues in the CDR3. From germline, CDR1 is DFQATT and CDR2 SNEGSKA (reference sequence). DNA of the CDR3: TGCAGTGCCAGTCCCGGGTGGGACTATGGCTACACCTTC. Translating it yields CSASPGWDYGYTF.

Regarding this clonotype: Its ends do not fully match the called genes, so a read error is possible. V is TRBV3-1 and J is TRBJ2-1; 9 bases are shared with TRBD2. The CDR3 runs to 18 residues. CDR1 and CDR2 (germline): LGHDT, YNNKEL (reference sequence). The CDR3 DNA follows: TGTGCCTGCAGCCAAGACGGCGGGGGGGTCGGCAGGGCCAATGAGCAGTTCTTC. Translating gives CACSQDGGGVGRANEQFF.